These 20 T cell receptor beta chains share one sample of origin, sequenced in a study of T cells after yellow fever vaccination. TCRdb analysed the 5' RACE reads with MiXCR anew, one entry per CDR3 protein. The sample has 200,000 to 300,000 distinct CDR3 sequences, roughly 7.2% seen once. The starting material was CD4+ T cells sorted from PBMCs, obtained 15 days after the yellow fever booster vaccination. These receptors all stem from a man aged 25 to 45 who received the YFV17D yellow fever vaccine.

This sequence joins TRBV5-1 and TRBJ2-7; 7 bases map to TRBD2. The germline V gene encodes CDR1 SGHRS and CDR2 YFSETQ. The V gene end was trimmed by 0 bases and the J gene end by 4 bases; junction bases not matched to a gene: 7. The CDR3 totals 15 residues. In nucleotides, the CDR3 is TGCGCCAGCAGCTTGGGCACGGGGGGATTTTACGAGCAGTACTTC. Translation gives CASSLGTGGFYEQYF.

This clonotype has only a few counts. The chain is built from TRBV12-3 or TRBV12-4 and TRBJ2-1; 10 nucleotides align to TRBD2. This CDR3 has 15 amino acids. Germline trimming cut 6 bases from V and 2 bases from J; bases unmatched to any gene: 4. The CDR3 spells CASSRSGRPYNEQFF. The CDR3 nucleotides read TGTGCCAGCAGCCGTAGCGGGAGGCCCTACAATGAGCAGTTCTTC.

There are many counts of this clonotype. The rearrangement uses TRBV6-5 and TRBJ2-7, with TRBD2 matching 13 bases. The J segment lost 2 bases and the V segment lost 0 bases, leaving 4 bases of the junction unmatched. Germline lookup yields CDR1 MNHEY and CDR2 SVGAGI. The CDR3 is 17 amino acids. This chain's CDR3 is CASSYSHGTSGTYEQYF. As DNA, the CDR3 is TGTGCCAGCAGTTACTCTCACGGGACTAGCGGGACCTACGAGCAGTACTTC.

This clonotype showed up just a few times. J is TRBJ1-5 and V is TRBV15; no definite D call. Germline CDR1 and CDR2: LNHNV and YYDKDF (reference sequence). CDR3 length: 15 residues. Trimming took 0 bases from V and 1 from J, leaving 7 bases between them. CDR3 DNA sequence: TGTGCCACCAGCAGAGATACGTGGAGCAATCAGCCCCAGCATTTT. The encoded protein is CATSRDTWSNQPQHF. Supplemented by reference TRBV15 and TRBJ1-5, the full variable domain reads DAMVIQNPRYQVTQFGKPVTLSCSQTLNHNVMYWYQQKSSQAPKLLFHYYDKDFNNEADTPDNFQSRRPNTSFCFLDIRSPGLGDTAMYLCATSRDTWSNQPQHFGDGTRLSIL.

This clonotype appeared a few times. The rearrangement links TRBV5-6 to TRBJ1-2, with D perhaps TRBD1 (5 bases). This CDR3 comprises 14 residues. Germline values: CDR1 SGHDT, CDR2 YYEEEE. V was trimmed by 1 base and J by 4 bases, leaving 11 bases between them. The CDR3 protein is CASSLTGPTYGYTF. In nucleotides, the CDR3 is TGTGCCAGCAGCTTGACAGGACCAACCTATGGCTACACCTTC.

In this sample, this clonotype turned up a few times. The chain recombines TRBV7-8 with TRBJ1-1, with 8 bases identical to TRBD1. The V gene end was trimmed by 5 bases and the J gene end by 0 bases; junction bases not matched to a gene: 11. CDR1 is SGHVS and CDR2 is FQNEAQ in the germline V gene. There are 17 residues in the CDR3. As DNA, the CDR3 is TGTGCCAGCAGCACCGCGACAGGGGCTCGCATGAACACTGAAGCTTTCTTT. It codes for CASSTATGARMNTEAFF.

Many counts were recorded for this clonotype. This sequence joins TRBV12-3 or TRBV12-4 and TRBJ2-3; no definite D call. This CDR3 region has 13 residues. V lost 3 bases, J lost 4 bases, and 8 bases lay in between. Here the CDR3 reads CASSFSEADTQYF. CDR3 in DNA: TGTGCCAGCAGTTTTAGTGAGGCAGATACGCAGTATTTT.

This chain joins TRBV12-3 or TRBV12-4 and TRBJ1-2; a weak D match, TRBD1 (6 bases). There are 16 residues in the CDR3. Trimming took off 6 bases at V and 4 bases at J, with 21 bases between the two ends. For the CDR3, the DNA is TGTGCCAGCAGCCCAACCTTATCAGGGGAGCCCTATGGCTACACCTTC. This codes for CASSPTLSGEPYGYTF.

This clonotype was seen ten or more times. The V gene is TRBV19, the J gene TRBJ2-5; D is ambiguous. V lost 5 bases and J lost 7, with 11 bases in between. Per the germline V gene, CDR1 is LNHDA and CDR2 is SQIVND (reference sequence). CDR3 length equals 12 residues. In DNA, the CDR3 is TGTGCCAGTAGTCCGGGTTTGCCGACCCAGTACTTC. Translation gives CASSPGLPTQYF.

This clonotype appeared many times. The rearrangement joins TRBV29-1 to TRBJ2-7; tentatively, D is TRBD1 (6 bases). The CDR3 extends over 13 amino acids. Germline CDR1 reads SQVTM; CDR2 reads ANQGSEA. V was trimmed by 6 bases and J by 4 bases, leaving 16 bases between them. Here the CDR3 DNA reads TGCAGCGTAAAGGACAGCAACGGATACGAGCAGTACTTC. This encodes CSVKDSNGYEQYF.

This clonotype occurred a few times. The chain recombines TRBV29-1 with TRBJ1-1, with unresolved D. This CDR3 contains 14 residues. CDR1 is SQVTM, CDR2 ANQGSEA, per germline. The V gene lost 7 bases and the J gene lost 0 bases, with 15 bases spanning the gap. CDR3 loop: CSARGHLLNTEAFF. The CDR3, as DNA: TGCAGCGCTAGAGGCCACCTTTTGAACACTGAAGCTTTCTTT.

This clonotype was observed a few times. The chain couples TRBV15 to TRBJ1-1; TRBD1 aligns across 8 bases. CDR1 is LNHNV, CDR2 YYDKDF, per germline (reference sequence). This CDR3 is built from 14 residues. V was clipped by 5 bases and J by 7 bases; unmatched bases: 9. CDR3 protein: CATSWPPGGREAFF. The CDR3 bases are TGTGCCACCAGCTGGCCCCCAGGGGGCCGTGAAGCTTTCTTT.

This chain links TRBV5-1 with TRBJ2-1; D possibly corresponds to TRBD2 (6 bases). V lost 0 bases, J lost 12 bases, and 19 bases lay in between. The CDR3 runs to 15 residues. Germline values: CDR1 SGHRS, CDR2 YFSETQ. Here the CDR3 reads CASSLAGDTPAGQFF. For the CDR3, the DNA is TGCGCCAGCAGCTTGGCGGGAGACACACCGGCGGGGCAGTTCTTC.

This clonotype was seen at least ten times. The rearrangement joins TRBV10-2 to TRBJ2-1; the match to TRBD2 covers 10 bases. CDR1 is WSHSY and CDR2 is SAAADI in the germline V gene. V trimming: 7 bases; J trimming: 0 bases; junction bases outside the gene matches: 0. The CDR3 extends over 14 amino acids. The CDR3 reads CASIAGGSYNEQFF. The DNA of the CDR3 is TGCGCCAGCATAGCGGGAGGCTCCTACAATGAGCAGTTCTTC.

This chain links TRBV20-1 with TRBJ2-2; D remains ambiguous. The CDR3 extends over 14 amino acids. CDR1 is DFQATT, CDR2 SNEGSKA, per germline (reference sequence). Trimming took off 0 bases at V and 6 bases at J, with 11 bases between the two ends. CDR3 amino acids: CSARDPADSGELFF. CDR3 DNA sequence: TGCAGTGCTAGAGATCCTGCGGATTCCGGGGAGCTGTTTTTT.

This clonotype was detected ten times or more. The J gene is TRBJ2-3, the V gene TRBV20-1; 8 bases align to TRBD1. The CDR3 runs 16 residues. The germline gives CDR1 DFQATT, CDR2 SNEGSKA (reference sequence). Trimming removed 3 bases from V and 2 bases from J; junction bases left unmatched: 10. CDR3 DNA: TGCAGTGCTAGTGCAGCCGTGGGACAGGACACAGATACGCAGTATTTT. This encodes CSASAAVGQDTDTQYF.

This clonotype was picked up many times. V gene TRBV7-2 combines with J gene TRBJ2-5, with 12 bases that match TRBD2. There are 16 residues in the CDR3. From germline, CDR1 is SGHTA and CDR2 FQGNSA. Trimming at V came to 3 bases and at J to 2 bases, leaving 4 bases not matched to a gene. The CDR3 region is CASSLTSGGPQETQYF. CDR3 nucleotides: TGTGCCAGCAGCTTGACTAGCGGGGGACCTCAAGAGACCCAGTACTTC.

This clonotype showed up many times. V usage is TRBV7-2 and J usage is TRBJ2-1; perhaps TRBD1 as D (5 bases). CDR1 and CDR2 from the germline V gene are SGHTA and FQGNSA. This CDR3 is built from 15 residues. Trimming left V 5 bases short and J 0 bases short, with 11 bases between. DNA of the CDR3: TGTGCCAGCAGCATGACAGTTTCCTCCTACAATGAGCAGTTCTTC. Protein product: CASSMTVSSYNEQFF.

The CDR3 loop reads CASSSRLAGASDTQYF. The DNA of the CDR3 is TGCGCCAGCAGCTCAAGACTAGCGGGAGCGTCAGATACGCAGTATTTT. This chain joins TRBV5-1 and TRBJ2-3, with TRBD2 matching 12 bases. The CDR3 is 16 residues long. J lost 4 bases, V lost 3 bases, and 6 bases had no gene match. Germline CDR1 SGHRS, CDR2 YFSETQ.

In this sample, this clonotype turned up many times. The genes are TRBV20-1 and TRBJ2-5, with TRBD2 matching 7 bases. The CDR3 consists of 15 residues. The J segment lost 5 bases and the V segment lost 4 bases, leaving 13 bases of the junction unmatched. CDR1 DFQATT and CDR2 SNEGSKA come from the germline V gene (reference sequence). The CDR3 DNA reads as TGCAGTGCTACCCCCCCGGCTAGCGGAAGGGAGACCCAGTACTTC. Translation: CSATPPASGRETQYF.